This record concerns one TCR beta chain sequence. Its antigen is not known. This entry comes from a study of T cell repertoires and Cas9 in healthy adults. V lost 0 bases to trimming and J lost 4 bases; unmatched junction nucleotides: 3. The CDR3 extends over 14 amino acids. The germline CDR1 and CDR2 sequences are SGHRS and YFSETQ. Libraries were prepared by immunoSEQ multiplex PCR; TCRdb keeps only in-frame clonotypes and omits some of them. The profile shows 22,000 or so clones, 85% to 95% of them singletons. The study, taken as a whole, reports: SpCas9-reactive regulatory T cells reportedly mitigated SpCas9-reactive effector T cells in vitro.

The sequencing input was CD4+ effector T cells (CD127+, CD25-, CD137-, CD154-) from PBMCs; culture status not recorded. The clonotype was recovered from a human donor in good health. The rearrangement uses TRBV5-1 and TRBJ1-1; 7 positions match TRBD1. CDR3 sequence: CASSLDRGGTEAFF. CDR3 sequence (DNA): TGCGCCAGCAGCTTGGACAGGGGTGGCACTGAAGCTTTCTTT.